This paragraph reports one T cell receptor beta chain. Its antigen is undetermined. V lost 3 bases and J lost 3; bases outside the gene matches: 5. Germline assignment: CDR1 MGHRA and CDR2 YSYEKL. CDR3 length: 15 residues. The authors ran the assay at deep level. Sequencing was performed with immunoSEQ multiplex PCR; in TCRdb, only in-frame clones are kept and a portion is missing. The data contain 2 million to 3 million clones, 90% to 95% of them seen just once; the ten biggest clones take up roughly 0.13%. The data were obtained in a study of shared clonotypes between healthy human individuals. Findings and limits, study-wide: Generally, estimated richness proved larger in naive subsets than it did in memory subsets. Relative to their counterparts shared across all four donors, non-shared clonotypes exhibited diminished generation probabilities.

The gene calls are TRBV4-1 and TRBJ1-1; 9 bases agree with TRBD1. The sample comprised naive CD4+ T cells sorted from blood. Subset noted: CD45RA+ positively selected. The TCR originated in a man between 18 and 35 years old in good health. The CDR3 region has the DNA TGCGCCAGCAGCCAGACACAGGGGGCAGACACTGAAGCTTTCTTT. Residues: CASSQTQGADTEAFF.